Shown below are 29 T cell receptor beta chains from a single sample sequenced in a study of T-cell reconstitution after alpha-beta-depleted transplantation in children. Unique molecular identifiers featured in how the TCRbeta library was prepared. TCRdb reprocessed the PCR reads with MiXCR, giving one entry per CDR3 protein. The sample includes around 600,000 distinct CDR3 sequences, around 16% of them seen just once. Sequenced material: PBMCs from the stem cell graft donor, taken from the stem cell graft. Source of these receptors: a human donor who donated a stem cell graft to a child with acute myeloid leukemia.

This clonotype appeared a few times. Here the CDR3 reads CASSLNGGGTIEPQHF. CDR3 nucleotides: TGTGCCAGCAGCTTGAACGGAGGAGGGACGATCGAGCCCCAGCATTTT. The rearrangement links TRBV5-5 to TRBJ1-5; D perhaps matches TRBD1 (5 bases). V dropped 1 base and J dropped 8 bases, with 19 bases sitting between them. CDR1 and CDR2 from the germline V gene are SGHKS and YYEKEE (reference sequence). The CDR3 loop spans 16 amino acids. The entire variable domain, with the rest obtained from reference TRBV5-5 and TRBJ1-5, is as follows: DAGVTQSPTHLIKTRGQQVTLRCSPISGHKSVSWYQQVLGQGPQFIFQYYEKEERGRGNFPDRFSARQFPNYSSELNVNALLLGDSALYLCASSLNGGGTIEPQHFGDGTRLSIL.

CDR3 region: CSALGGNYGYTF. The DNA for the CDR3 is TGCAGTGCTCTTGGGGGAAACTATGGCTACACCTTC. This chain uses TRBV20-1 with TRBJ1-2; perhaps TRBD1 as D (5 bases). The CDR3 runs 12 residues. Germline V gives CDR1 DFQATT, CDR2 SNEGSKA (reference sequence). Deletions cut 5 bases from V and 2 bases from J, with 9 bases between.

This clonotype was seen ten or more times. The V gene is TRBV12-3 or TRBV12-4, the J gene TRBJ1-1; D gene unclear. The ends were cut back, 8 bases at V and 3 bases at J, with 10 bases in the middle. The CDR3 sequence is 12 residues long. The CDR3: CASGHEDTEAFF. For the CDR3, the DNA is TGTGCCAGCGGTCACGAGGACACTGAAGCTTTCTTT.

This clonotype has a count of ten or more. The chain recombines TRBV20-1 with TRBJ2-5, with D perhaps TRBD2 (7 bases). This CDR3 has 15 residues. V was pared by 7 bases and J by 5 bases, with 23 bases between. CDR1 DFQATT and CDR2 SNEGSKA come from the germline V gene (reference sequence). DNA for the CDR3: TGCAGTGTTCAGACGGAGGGGGGGATCCGGGAGACCCAGTACTTC. Amino acids: CSVQTEGGIRETQYF.

The chain couples TRBV12-3 or TRBV12-4 to TRBJ1-5; D is ambiguous. The CDR3 covers 13 residues. Trimming left V 2 bases short and J 5 bases short, with 7 bases between. The CDR3 region is CASSLMGYQPQHF. Here the CDR3 DNA reads TGTGCCAGCAGTTTAATGGGCTATCAGCCCCAGCATTTT.

This clonotype was seen at least ten times. V usage is TRBV20-1 and J usage is TRBJ2-5; D perhaps matches TRBD2 (7 bases). Germline lookup yields CDR1 DFQATT and CDR2 SNEGSKA (reference sequence). The CDR3 has 15 residues. V lost 6 bases to trimming and J lost 5 bases, with 22 bases between them. The CDR3 sequence is CSAERGRGPPETQYF. The CDR3 DNA reads TGCAGTGCGGAGAGGGGGAGGGGCCCCCCTGAGACCCAGTACTTC.

The table lists this clonotype with many counts. The chain joins TRBV7-9 to TRBJ1-1; weak D call: TRBD1 (5 bases). The CDR3 is 12 residues long. Per germline, CDR1 SEHNR and CDR2 FQNEAQ (reference sequence). V dropped 1 base and J dropped 8 bases, with 8 bases sitting between them. Here the CDR3 DNA reads TGTGCCAGCAGCTTAGGGGGCGGAGAAGCTTTCTTT. Its translation is CASSLGGGEAFF.

This clonotype was recorded at least ten times. CDR3 coding DNA: TGTGCCACCTTCGGCCCTCGAGGGGGCTACACCTTC. Translated, it gives CATFGPRGGYTF. The V gene is TRBV15, the J gene TRBJ1-2; the D is unclear. CDR1 and CDR2 from the germline V gene are LNHNV and YYDKDF (reference sequence). V was pared by 8 bases and J by 8 bases, with 15 bases between. This CDR3 has 12 residues.

This CDR3 is CATSRDFPGSGEQYF. The CDR3 region has the DNA TGTGCCACCAGCAGAGATTTTCCAGGGTCGGGCGAGCAGTACTTC. J is TRBJ2-7 and V is TRBV15; D is possibly TRBD1 (5 bases). The CDR3 spans 15 residues. Trimming removed 0 bases at V and 6 bases at J, with 15 bases between. Germline CDR1 and CDR2: LNHNV and YYDKDF (reference sequence). Full variable domain (rest looked up from reference TRBV15 and TRBJ2-7): DAMVIQNPRYQVTQFGKPVTLSCSQTLNHNVMYWYQQKSSQAPKLLFHYYDKDFNNEADTPDNFQSRRPNTSFCFLDIRSPGLGDTAMYLCATSRDFPGSGEQYFGPGTRLTVT.

At least ten counts were recorded for this clonotype. The chain carries TRBV20-1 and TRBJ1-1; D not certain. The CDR3 consists of 15 residues. With 3 bases removed from V and 1 base from J, the gap between germline ends came to 15 bases. Per the germline V gene, CDR1 is DFQATT and CDR2 is SNEGSKA (reference sequence). The CDR3 DNA reads TGCAGTGCTAGGGGGAAAACAGAGAAGAACACTGAAGCTTTCTTT. Protein product: CSARGKTEKNTEAFF.

The table lists this clonotype with a few counts. The V and J genes are TRBV19 and TRBJ2-1; no clear D. This CDR3 region has 14 residues. The ends were cut back, 7 bases at V and 7 bases at J, with 17 bases in the middle. In germline, CDR1 is LNHDA, CDR2 SQIVND (reference sequence). The DNA of the CDR3 is TGTGCCAGTACCGGGTCTCGGAGTAGGAATGAGCAGTTCTTC. Translation gives CASTGSRSRNEQFF.

The chain is built from TRBV24-1 and TRBJ2-1; TRBD2 agrees at 8 bases. Germline loops: CDR1 KGHDR, CDR2 SFDVKD. The CDR3 is 17 amino acids. V dropped 3 bases and J dropped 7; count of bases not matched to a gene: 13. In DNA form, the CDR3 reads TGTGCCACCAGTGATGGACTAGCAACGGGGGTTGGGAATGAGCAGTTCTTC. Translated: CATSDGLATGVGNEQFF.

The chain couples TRBV20-1 to TRBJ1-5; D might be TRBD1 (6 bases). Germline V gene data show CDR1 as DFQATT and CDR2 as SNEGSKA (reference sequence). The CDR3 extends over 15 amino acids. V lost 6 bases and J 1 base, leaving 16 bases between the germline ends. CDR3 protein: CSAPPGQGSNQPQHF. The CDR3 DNA follows: TGCAGTGCCCCGCCGGGGCAGGGGAGCAATCAGCCCCAGCATTTT.

This clonotype was seen a few times. The CDR3 sequence: CASSPGQIEAFF. CDR3 coding DNA: TGTGCCAGCAGCCCGGGCCAGATTGAAGCTTTCTTT. This chain connects TRBV12-3 or TRBV12-4 to TRBJ1-1, with unresolved D. The CDR3 covers 12 residues. V lost 6 bases to trimming and J lost 7 bases, with 12 bases between them.

This clonotype was picked up many times. One end of the junction fails to match germline, which may point to a read error. The chain uses TRBV7-2 and TRBJ1-1; tentatively, D is TRBD1 (5 bases). This CDR3 is built from 12 residues. From germline, CDR1 is SGHTA and CDR2 FQGNSA. The CDR3 DNA reads TGTGCCAGCAGTTTAGGGGCCGCTGAAGCTTTCTTT. Residues: CASSLGAAEAFF.

This clonotype has at least ten counts. The chain is built from TRBV10-3 and TRBJ2-3; 9 bases align to TRBD1. CDR1 ENHRY and CDR2 SYGVKD come from the germline V gene. J was trimmed by 3 bases and V by 5 bases; bases with no gene match: 12. The CDR3 spans 17 residues. The CDR3 nucleotides are TGTGCCATCAGTACCTGGGACAGGGATGAACGAACAGATACGCAGTATTTT. Protein sequence: CAISTWDRDERTDTQYF.

This clonotype was observed at least ten times. The V gene is TRBV20-1, the J gene TRBJ2-3; D is possibly TRBD2 (6 bases). V was cut by 4 bases and J by 2 bases, with 19 bases left in between. This CDR3 comprises 16 residues. CDR1 and CDR2 from the germline V gene are DFQATT and SNEGSKA (reference sequence). In DNA, the CDR3 is TGCAGTGCTATTCCGTGGCGGGGCCAAATCACAGATACGCAGTATTTT. Translated: CSAIPWRGQITDTQYF.

This clonotype showed up just a few times. This chain's CDR3 is CATSDFTSSYNEQFF. The CDR3 DNA sequence: TGTGCCACCAGTGATTTTACGAGCTCCTACAATGAGCAGTTCTTC. V is TRBV24-1 and J is TRBJ2-1; D remains unclear. Germline V gene sequence: CDR1 KGHDR, CDR2 SFDVKD. V dropped 1 base and J dropped 0 bases, with 6 bases sitting between them. The CDR3 runs 15 residues.

This clonotype was observed at least ten times. The chain recombines TRBV15 with TRBJ1-4; no clear D gene. With 0 bases removed from V and 0 bases from J, the gap between germline ends came to 5 bases. CDR3 length: 15 amino acids. Germline-derived CDR1 and CDR2 are LNHNV and YYDKDF (reference sequence). The CDR3 DNA sequence: TGTGCCACCAGCAGAGATCGTACAACTAATGAAAAACTGTTTTTT. Protein sequence: CATSRDRTTNEKLFF. The full variable domain, completed using reference TRBV15 and TRBJ1-4, is DAMVIQNPRYQVTQFGKPVTLSCSQTLNHNVMYWYQQKSSQAPKLLFHYYDKDFNNEADTPDNFQSRRPNTSFCFLDIRSPGLGDTAMYLCATSRDRTTNEKLFFGSGTQLSVL.

The sample holds a few counts of this clonotype. The V call is TRBV12-3 or TRBV12-4, the J call TRBJ2-2; D is ambiguous. The length of the CDR3 is 17 residues. V shed 1 base and J shed 4 bases, with 16 bases lying between them. CDR3 sequence reads: CASSLGPLLVGTGELFF. DNA of the CDR3: TGTGCCAGCAGTTTAGGGCCGTTATTAGTAGGCACCGGGGAGCTGTTTTTT.

The chain uses TRBV7-9 and TRBJ1-3; possibly TRBD1 for D (6 bases). CDR1 SEHNR and CDR2 FQNEAQ come from the germline V gene (reference sequence). The V gene lost 7 bases and the J gene lost 4 bases, with 14 bases spanning the gap. The CDR3 is 14 amino acids. CDR3 protein: CASTRGAAGNTIYF. The CDR3 nucleotides read TGTGCCAGCACCCGGGGGGCAGCAGGAAACACCATATATTTT.

This clonotype was counted ten times or more. The chain has TRBV20-1 and TRBJ2-3, with 8 bases aligning to TRBD2. The CDR3 totals 14 residues. Germline V CDR1 and CDR2: DFQATT, SNEGSKA (reference sequence). The J segment lost 2 bases and the V segment lost 8 bases, leaving 9 bases of the junction unmatched. This CDR3 is CSCGGIYYTDTQYF. CDR3 nucleotides: TGCAGTTGCGGGGGGATTTACTACACAGATACGCAGTATTTT.

This clonotype was seen only a few times. The chain is built from TRBV7-2 and TRBJ2-7; D gene unclear. The V end lost 6 bases, the J end lost 2 bases, and 14 bases lay between the germline ends. Germline V gene data show CDR1 as SGHTA and CDR2 as FQGNSA. CDR3 length: 14 residues. CDR3 sequence (DNA): TGTGCCAGCAGTCAACAAGGAAGGGCCTACGAGCAGTACTTC. This encodes CASSQQGRAYEQYF.

This chain joins TRBV28 and TRBJ1-4; D gene uncertain. Germline-derived CDR1 and CDR2 are MDHEN and SYDVKM. The V end was cut by 4 bases, the J end by 10 bases, with 19 bases between. The CDR3 runs 15 residues. The CDR3 DNA reads TGTGCCAGCAGTTCCCACCATACCAAAGCGGGAAAACTGTTTTTT. Translating gives CASSSHHTKAGKLFF. The full variable domain, rest sourced from reference TRBV28 and TRBJ1-4, is DVKVTQSSRYLVKRTGEKVFLECVQDMDHENMFWYRQDPGLGLRLIYFSYDVKMKEKGDIPEGYSVSREKKERFSLILESASTNQTSMYLCASSSHHTKAGKLFFGSGTQLSVL.

This clonotype was counted between two and nine times. The chain carries TRBV27 and TRBJ1-1; 7 bases agree with TRBD1. The length of the CDR3 is 13 residues. After removal of 10 bases from V and 0 bases from J, the junction contained 5 bases not matched to a gene. Germline V gives CDR1 MNHEY, CDR2 SMNVEV (reference sequence). This CDR3 reads CATRGQMNTEAFF. In DNA, the CDR3 is TGTGCCACCAGGGGACAGATGAACACTGAAGCTTTCTTT.

This clonotype was recorded at least ten times. The chain uses TRBV20-1 and TRBJ2-7; D not certain. Germline-derived CDR1 and CDR2 are DFQATT and SNEGSKA (reference sequence). The CDR3 is 12 amino acids. Trimming shortened V by 6 bases and J by 0 bases, and 9 bases separated the two germline ends. In DNA, the CDR3 is TGCAGTGCCAGCGAGGTCTCCTACGAGCAGTACTTC. Translated, it gives CSASEVSYEQYF.

This clonotype was detected a few times. The V and J genes are TRBV5-1 and TRBJ2-1; D is ambiguous. The V and J ends lost 4 bases and 6 bases respectively, with 23 bases between them. This CDR3 is 17 amino acids long. The V gene's germline CDR1 is SGHRS and CDR2 YFSETQ. This CDR3 is CASSHSVSARETNEQFF. CDR3 bases: TGCGCCAGCAGCCATTCAGTCTCAGCGAGAGAGACCAATGAGCAGTTCTTC.

Points on this clonotype: A much larger clone lies a single base off, so this may be a read error. The V gene is TRBV6-5, the J gene TRBJ2-7; D tentatively fits TRBD1 or TRBD2 (5 bases each). Trimming cost V 6 bases and J 7 bases, with 13 bases left between them. Germline CDR1 is MNHEY and CDR2 is SVGAGI. This CDR3 comprises 12 residues. The CDR3 region is CASSGTREEQYF. CDR3 DNA: TGTGCCAGCAGCGGAACCAGGGAGGAGCAGTACTTC.

This clonotype was seen at least ten times. The junction differs from germline at one of its ends, possibly a read error. The chain couples TRBV20-1 to TRBJ1-5, with 8 bases aligning to TRBD1. The CDR3 totals 11 residues. CDR1 is DFQATT, CDR2 SNEGSKA, per germline (reference sequence). The CDR3 spells CSARDQGAVGF. CDR3 in DNA: TGCAGTGCTAGAGACCAGGGGGCGGTAGGCTTT.